A selection of T cell receptor beta chains follows, all from one sample in a study of cytomegalovirus exposure and HLA in healthy donors. Data came from immunoSEQ multiplex PCR; TCRdb stores just in-frame clones and leaves some out. The sample lists tens of thousands of clones; 87% were seen once. The sequencing input was PBMCs. These receptors were obtained from a woman aged 40 to 50 in good health and CMV-seropositive. CDR3s include the opening cysteine and the closing phenylalanine or tryptophan. A D gene is named only where the DNA matches it firmly. Size values are once, few and many counts, or a class for expanded clones, and some rows have none.

D: TRBD1; J: TRBJ1-3; V: TRBV25-1; size: few; CDR3: CASTETGGIYNSGNTIYF; DNA: TGTGCCAGCACCGAGACAGGGGGGATCTATAACTCTGGAAACACCATATATTTT
D: TRBD2; J: TRBJ2-5; V: TRBV7-9; size: -; CDR3: CASSKWTSGVETQYF; DNA: TGTGCCAGCAGCAAATGGACTAGCGGGGTCGAGACCCAGTACTTC
D: TRBD1; J: TRBJ2-3; V: TRBV29-1; size: -; CDR3: CSAWTGIPTDTQYF; DNA: TGCAGCGCCTGGACAGGTATTCCCACAGATACGCAGTATTTT
D: TRBD1; J: TRBJ2-7; V: TRBV10-3; size: -; CDR3: CAIRRQGVTYEQYF; DNA: TGTGCCATCAGGCGACAGGGGGTCACCTACGAGCAGTACTTC
D: -; J: TRBJ1-5; V: TRBV14; size: -; CDR3: CASSQSGDQPQHF; DNA: TGTGCCAGCAGCCAGTCAGGGGATCAGCCCCAGCATTTT
D: TRBD2; J: TRBJ2-3; V: TRBV5-4; size: -; CDR3: CASSIPGLAGGDTQYF; DNA: TGTGCCAGCAGCATACCGGGACTAGCGGGGGGGGATACGCAGTATTTT
D: -; J: TRBJ2-3; V: TRBV28; size: -; CDR3: CASSSFPGSTDTQYF; DNA: TGTGCCAGCAGCTCTTTCCCGGGGTCCACAGATACGCAGTATTTT
D: TRBD1; J: TRBJ1-3; V: TRBV4-2; size: -; CDR3: CASSQVQGSEGNTIYF; DNA: TGTGCCAGCAGCCAAGTACAGGGGTCGGAAGGAAACACCATATATTTT
D: -; J: TRBJ1-3; V: TRBV7-8; size: once; CDR3: CASRPGGNTIYF; DNA: TGTGCCAGCAGACCCGGTGGAAACACCATATATTTT
D: TRBD2; J: TRBJ2-2; V: TRBV5-5; size: few; CDR3: CASSWTSATGELFF; DNA: TGTGCCAGCAGCTGGACTAGCGCTACCGGGGAGCTGTTTTTT
D: -; J: TRBJ1-5; V: TRBV19; size: -; CDR3: CASSTENTGNQPQHF; DNA: TGTGCCAGTAGTACGGAGAATACGGGCAATCAGCCCCAGCATTTT
D: -; J: TRBJ1-1; V: TRBV19; size: -; CDR3: CASSSRGQNTEAFF; DNA: TGTGCCAGTAGTTCCAGGGGACAGAACACTGAAGCTTTCTTT
D: -; J: TRBJ2-5; V: TRBV5-6; size: -; CDR3: CASSPQGRETQYF; DNA: TGTGCCAGCAGCCCCCAGGGGCGCGAGACCCAGTACTTC
D: -; J: TRBJ2-5; V: TRBV25-1; size: -; CDR3: CASTSAETQYF; DNA: TGTGCCAGCACCTCCGCGGAGACCCAGTACTTC
D: TRBD1; J: TRBJ2-5; V: TRBV27; size: once; CDR3: CASSLAGGGETQYF; DNA: TGTGCCAGCAGTTTGGCAGGGGGCGGCGAGACCCAGTACTTC
D: -; J: TRBJ2-1; V: TRBV19; size: -; CDR3: CASSLTGGYEQFF; DNA: TGTGCCAGTAGTCTCACGGGGGGCTATGAGCAGTTCTTC
D: -; J: TRBJ1-4; V: TRBV6-1; size: -; CDR3: CASSERWGSNEKLFF; DNA: TGTGCCAGCAGTGAACGGTGGGGCTCTAATGAAAAACTGTTTTTT
D: TRBD2; J: TRBJ2-5; V: TRBV7-7; size: -; CDR3: CASSPGLAETQYF; DNA: TGTGCCAGCAGTCCCGGACTAGCGGAGACCCAGTACTTC
D: -; J: TRBJ2-2; V: TRBV30; size: -; CDR3: CAWSRITNTGELFF; DNA: TGTGCCTGGAGCAGGATTACGAACACCGGGGAGCTGTTTTTT
D: TRBD2; J: TRBJ2-7; V: TRBV6-5; size: -; CDR3: CASSSGGGGPSYEQYF; DNA: TGTGCCAGCAGTTCCGGGGGGGGAGGCCCTTCCTACGAGCAGTACTTC
D: TRBD1; J: TRBJ1-4; V: TRBV7-9; size: -; CDR3: CASSSGQGANEKLFF; DNA: TGTGCCAGCAGCTCCGGACAGGGAGCTAATGAAAAACTGTTTTTT
D: -; J: TRBJ1-1; V: TRBV5-4; size: -; CDR3: CASSSDSNTEAFF; DNA: TGTGCCAGCAGCTCGGACTCGAACACTGAAGCTTTCTTT
D: TRBD2; J: TRBJ2-5; V: TRBV7-2; size: -; CDR3: CASSLTLAEETQYF; DNA: TGTGCCAGCAGCTTAACTCTAGCGGAAGAGACCCAGTACTTC
D: -; J: TRBJ1-3; V: TRBV9; size: -; CDR3: CASSVIGGGSGNTIYF; DNA: TGTGCCAGCAGCGTCATAGGCGGGGGCTCTGGAAACACCATATATTTT
D: -; J: TRBJ1-2; V: TRBV21-1; size: -; CDR3: CASSKGGGEVVGYTF; DNA: TGTGCCAGCAGCAAAGGGGGGGGAGAGGTTGTTGGCTACACCTTC
D: TRBD2; J: TRBJ2-1; V: TRBV5-6; size: -; CDR3: CASSLLGVAGNYNEQFF; DNA: TGTGCCAGCAGCTTGTTAGGGGTAGCGGGCAACTACAATGAGCAGTTCTTC
D: TRBD2; J: TRBJ2-4; V: TRBV11-2; size: -; CDR3: CASSNLAGGVLDF; DNA: TGTGCCAGCAGCAACCTAGCGGGAGGGGTGCTGGACTTC
D: -; J: TRBJ2-1; V: TRBV19; size: -; CDR3: CASSMKVVDYNEQFF; DNA: TGTGCCAGTAGTATGAAAGTGGTAGACTACAATGAGCAGTTCTTC
D: -; J: TRBJ2-5; V: TRBV2; size: -; CDR3: CASSEALQDQETQYF; DNA: TGTGCCAGCAGTGAAGCGTTGCAGGACCAAGAGACCCAGTACTTC
D: -; J: TRBJ2-1; V: TRBV27; size: -; CDR3: CASSLGQGNEQFF; DNA: TGTGCCAGCAGTTTAGGGCAGGGCAATGAGCAGTTCTTC
D: -; J: TRBJ2-3; V: TRBV29-1; size: -; CDR3: CSVWSPHTDTQYF; DNA: TGCAGCGTTTGGAGCCCCCACACAGATACGCAGTATTTT
D: TRBD2; J: TRBJ2-3; V: TRBV7-9; size: -; CDR3: CASSPGLAGRADTQYF; DNA: TGTGCCAGCAGCCCTGGACTAGCGGGACGTGCAGATACGCAGTATTTT
D: -; J: TRBJ2-7; V: TRBV5-1; size: -; CDR3: CASSLESSAGEQYF; DNA: TGCGCCAGCAGCTTGGAATCTTCGGCGGGCGAGCAGTACTTC
D: -; J: TRBJ2-5; V: TRBV28; size: -; CDR3: CASTSPGQETQYF; DNA: TGTGCCAGCACCTCCCCAGGTCAAGAGACCCAGTACTTC
D: TRBD2; J: TRBJ2-1; V: TRBV28; size: -; CDR3: CASSTRTSGGGDEQFF; DNA: TGTGCCAGCAGTACGAGGACTAGCGGAGGGGGGGATGAGCAGTTCTTC
D: -; J: TRBJ2-2; V: TRBV7-4; size: -; CDR3: CASSLGRGPSRELFF; DNA: TGTGCCAGCAGCTTAGGGCGGGGGCCTTCGAGGGAGCTGTTTTTT
D: -; J: TRBJ2-3; V: TRBV7-8; size: few; CDR3: CASSPQGTSTDTQYF; DNA: TGTGCCAGCAGCCCACAGGGGACTAGCACAGATACGCAGTATTTT
D: TRBD1; J: TRBJ1-3; V: TRBV4-2; size: -; CDR3: CASSPGTGGNTIYF; DNA: TGTGCCAGCAGCCCGGGGACAGGCGGAAACACCATATATTTT
D: -; J: TRBJ2-4; V: TRBV2; size: -; CDR3: CASRGREAKNIQYF; DNA: TGTGCCAGCAGGGGCAGGGAAGCCAAAAACATTCAGTACTTC
D: -; J: TRBJ1-3; V: TRBV6-5; size: few; CDR3: CASSLGGTVGNTIYF; DNA: TGTGCCAGCAGTCTAGGCGGGACGGTTGGAAACACCATATATTTT